This is a list of T cell receptor beta chains from one sample in a study of response to subunit inactivated influenza vaccine. TCRdb passed the RT-PCR reads through MiXCR, listing each CDR3 protein once. The sample holds about 300,000 distinct CDR3 sequences; over 20% are singletons and the top ten take about 9.4%. This specimen was PBMCs from blood, taken about 20 months after vaccination. Receptors originate from a man aged 45-69 years who received an inactivated influenza vaccine. CDR3s include the opening cysteine and the closing phenylalanine or tryptophan. A D gene is named only where the DNA matches it firmly. Rows give clone size only sometimes, using once, few, many, or a class for an expanded clone.

v_call	j_call	clone_size	d_call	cdr3_length	cdr3_nt	cdr3_aa
TRBV29-1	TRBJ1-1	-	-	12	TGCAGCGTTCTTATTGGGACGGCTGAAGCTTTCTTT	CSVLIGTAEAFF
TRBV12-3/TRBV12-4	TRBJ1-1	-	-	16	TGTGCCAGCAGTTTGGGGCAAATCATCCTTAACACTGAAGCTTTCTTT	CASSLGQIILNTEAFF
TRBV7-9	TRBJ2-7	-	TRBD1	14	TGTGCCAGCAGCTGGCCGGGACAGGCCTACGAGCAGTACTTC	CASSWPGQAYEQYF
TRBV5-1	TRBJ2-7	few	TRBD2	15	TGCGCCAGCAGCTTTGAGACTAGCGGGCTCCACGAGCAGTACTTC	CASSFETSGLHEQYF
TRBV28	TRBJ2-5	few	TRBD2	16	TGTGCCAGCAGTTTGGGTGGTAGCGGGAGACGGGAGACCCAGTACTTC	CASSLGGSGRRETQYF
TRBV7-3	TRBJ1-1	many	-	13	TGTGCCAGCAGCCCCCAGGGAGGGCCCGAAGCTTTCTTT	CASSPQGGPEAFF
TRBV11-2	TRBJ1-5	few	-	13	TGTGCCAGCAGCTTATCCCTAGAGTCGCCCCAGCATTTT	CASSLSLESPQHF
TRBV7-2	TRBJ2-1	few	TRBD2	16	TGTGCCAGCAGCTTATTATCACTAGCGGGGGGGCGAGAGCAGTTCTTC	CASSLLSLAGGREQFF
TRBV5-4	TRBJ1-2	-	-	13	TGTGCCAGCAGCCCTGGCGGGTCCTATGGCTACACCTTC	CASSPGGSYGYTF
TRBV7-2	TRBJ2-1	-	-	13	TGTGCCAGCAGCCGCAGAGAGCTGAATGAGCAGTTCTTC	CASSRRELNEQFF
TRBV28	TRBJ1-3	few	-	17	TGTGCCAGCGGCCGGGCCTCCCACTTGGTCTCTGGAAACACCATATATTTT	CASGRASHLVSGNTIYF
TRBV19	TRBJ1-2	-	-	16	TGTGCCAGTAGTATCCCCGCCGTAGACCCTAACTATGGCTACACCTTC	CASSIPAVDPNYGYTF
TRBV3-1	TRBJ1-5	few	-	15	TGTGCCAGCAGCCAAGATCAGGGACTCAATCAGCCCCAGCATTTT	CASSQDQGLNQPQHF
TRBV27	TRBJ2-7	-	-	15	TGTGCCAGCAGTTTATCTTTCGGGAGATGGTACGAGCAGTACTTC	CASSLSFGRWYEQYF
TRBV6-2/TRBV6-3	TRBJ2-5	-	TRBD1	15	TGTGCCAGCAGCCCGGGACAGGGAAACCAAGAGACCCAGTACTTC	CASSPGQGNQETQYF
TRBV10-2	TRBJ1-2	-	-	15	TGCGCCAGCAGTGAGAGGGACTTTGCGAACTATGGCTACACCTTC	CASSERDFANYGYTF
TRBV25-1	TRBJ2-1	few	TRBD2	16	TGTGCCAGCAGTTTCGACGGACTAGCGGGATACAATGAGCAGTTCTTC	CASSFDGLAGYNEQFF
TRBV19	TRBJ1-6	few	TRBD1	16	TGTGCCAGTAGTGTGCGGACAGGGGGCTATAATTCACCCCTCCACTTT	CASSVRTGGYNSPLHF
TRBV4-1	TRBJ2-3	-	-	15	TGCGCCAGCAGCCAAATAGGGAGTTTAATTCTTACGCAGTATTTT	CASSQIGSLILTQYF
TRBV7-2	TRBJ2-3	-	-	16	TGTGCCAGCAGCTTAAACCACGGAGCTAGCACAGATACGCAGTATTTT	CASSLNHGASTDTQYF
TRBV12-3/TRBV12-4	TRBJ2-3	-	-	14	TGTGCCAGCAGCCTACAGGGTCCCACAGATACGCAGTATTTT	CASSLQGPTDTQYF
TRBV15	TRBJ2-5	few	-	15	TGTGCCACCAGCAGAGGTGAAAGGGGGCAAGAGACCCAGTACTTC	CATSRGERGQETQYF
TRBV20-1	TRBJ1-4	few	-	15	TGCAGTGCTAGTGGGGGCTCTGCAACTAATGAAAAACTGTTTTTT	CSASGGSATNEKLFF
TRBV18	TRBJ2-1	-	-	15	TGTGCCAGCTCACCTTGGACAGTATCCTACAATGAGCAGTTCTTC	CASSPWTVSYNEQFF
TRBV20-1	TRBJ1-6	-	TRBD1	15	TGCAGTGCTAGCCGGACAGGGGCTGTGAGTTCACCCCTCCACTTT	CSASRTGAVSSPLHF
TRBV20-1	TRBJ2-1	few	-	18	TGCAGTGCTATGGAGGTCAGTGGGGGCCTAGGCAGCTACAATGAGCAGTTCTTC	CSAMEVSGGLGSYNEQFF
TRBV5-1	TRBJ2-7	-	-	13	TGCGCCAGCAGCTTGGTGGGGGGATACGAGCAGTACTTC	CASSLVGGYEQYF
TRBV5-4	TRBJ1-5	many	-	14	TGTGCCAGCAGCCGAGGGGATAGCAATCAGCCCCAGCATTTT	CASSRGDSNQPQHF
TRBV29-1	TRBJ2-7	-	-	14	TGCAGCGTTGAAGATCGTGACGGTACCTACGAGCAGTACTTC	CSVEDRDGTYEQYF
TRBV29-1	TRBJ2-7	few	-	13	TGCAGCGCCGCCTATTCTAGCTCCTACGAGCAGTACTTC	CSAAYSSSYEQYF
TRBV5-1	TRBJ2-1	-	-	16	TGCGCCAGCAGCTTGGCCAAGCGCCTCTCCTACAATGAGCAGTTCTTC	CASSLAKRLSYNEQFF
TRBV27	TRBJ1-1	few	TRBD1	15	TGTGCCAGCAGTTGGGGACAGGGGATGAACACTGAAGCTTTCTTT	CASSWGQGMNTEAFF
TRBV20-1	TRBJ1-5	few	-	11	TGCAGTGCTAGCCCGGGACAGCCCCAGCATTTT	CSASPGQPQHF
TRBV19	TRBJ2-7	-	TRBD2	17	TGTGCCAGTAGTGTTGGACTAGCGGGGCTCCTCTCCTACGAGCAGTACTTC	CASSVGLAGLLSYEQYF
TRBV20-1	TRBJ2-1	-	TRBD1	20	TGCAGTGCTAGAGGATCGGGTGGGACAGTTCCGGGAAGCTCCTACAATGAGCAGTTCTTC	CSARGSGGTVPGSSYNEQFF